The clone carrying this T cell receptor (beta chain) showed up many times. Its antigen is undetermined. The CDR3 consists of 12 residues. Between the trimmed V and J ends, which lost 4 bases and 10 bases, there was a span of 13 bases. Germline V gene lookup returns CDR1 MNHNS and CDR2 SASEGT. PBMCs were derived from more than 8 ml fresh peripheral blood. Amplification yielded TCR beta CDR3 regions, with RNA transcripts as the source. HTBI primers were employed in a first-round RT-PCR of the TCR CDR3. TCRdb recomputed calls from the multiplex PCR reads with MiXCR, one row per CDR3 protein. The table has about 640,000 distinct CDR3 sequences, roughly 15% seen once; the top ten hold approximately 12%. The entry originates in a study of T cells in Graves' hyperthyroidism and ophthalmopathy. Regarding the study as a whole: Ophthalmopathy was predicted by the model a median of about 6.7 months ahead of onset. Most thyroid clonotypes that were expanded above 0.001 also turned up in blood.

The receptor was isolated from a woman between 45 and 60 years old with Graves' ophthalmopathy. The V gene is TRBV6-1, the J gene TRBJ1-1, with D perhaps matching TRBD1 (6 bases). Material: blood. The CDR3 sequence is CASSVRGGGAFF. The CDR3 nucleotides read TGTGCCAGCAGTGTACGGGGAGGGGGAGCTTTCTTT.